Below, one TCR beta chain is given with its context. Random hexamers were used to reverse transcribe an amount of roughly 0.45 to 1 ug RNA. The method of amplification for TCR beta CDR3 was immunoSEQ multiplex PCR, covering 54 Vbeta and 13 Jbeta. TCRdb recomputed calls from the immunoSEQ multiplex PCR reads with MiXCR, one row per CDR3 protein. The sample holds roughly 88,000 distinct CDR3 sequences, 95% to 97% seen once. Negative isolation yielded the CD8+ and CD4+ T cells, while FACS enriched the TEMRA cells. This CDR3 region has 13 residues. Germline values: CDR1 LGHDT, CDR2 YNNKEL (reference sequence). Trimming left V 5 bases short and J 10 bases short, with 15 bases between. The record originates from a study of CD8 T cells in Susac syndrome.

Sequencing used CD8+ T cells from PBMCs. V and J are TRBV3-1 and TRBJ2-1; D gene unclear. The clonotype was recovered from a human donor with Susac syndrome. As DNA, the CDR3 is TGTGCCAGCAGCGGAGACTCCTCCACGGAGCAGTTCTTC. It encodes CASSGDSSTEQFF.